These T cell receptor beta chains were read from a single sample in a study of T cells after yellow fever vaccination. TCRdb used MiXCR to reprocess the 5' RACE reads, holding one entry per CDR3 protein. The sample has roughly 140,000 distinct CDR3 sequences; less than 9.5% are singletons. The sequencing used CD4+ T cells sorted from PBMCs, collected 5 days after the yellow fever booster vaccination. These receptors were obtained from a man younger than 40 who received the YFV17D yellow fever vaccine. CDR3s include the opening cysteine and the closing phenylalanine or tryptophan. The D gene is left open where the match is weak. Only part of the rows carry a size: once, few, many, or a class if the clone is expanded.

CDR3nt: TGCGCCAGCAGCCGGGCTATTTCAGGAGCTGGGAACATTCAGTACTTC; CDR3aa: CASSRAISGAGNIQYF; j_gene: TRBJ2-4; v_gene: TRBV4-3; abundance: many; d_gene: -
CDR3nt: TGCAGTGCGAGGCGCCTTGACAGGCGGGGGGCCAACGTCCTGACTTTC; CDR3aa: CSARRLDRRGANVLTF; j_gene: TRBJ2-6; v_gene: TRBV20-1; abundance: -; d_gene: -
CDR3nt: TGTGCCAGCAGTGGCGGGACTAGGTCTTACGAGCAGTACTTC; CDR3aa: CASSGGTRSYEQYF; j_gene: TRBJ2-7; v_gene: TRBV3-1; abundance: many; d_gene: TRBD2
CDR3nt: TGTGCCAGCGGGAGGGCCGGAGATACGCAGTATTTT; CDR3aa: CASGRAGDTQYF; j_gene: TRBJ2-3; v_gene: TRBV12-3/TRBV12-4; abundance: many; d_gene: TRBD2
CDR3nt: TGTGCCAGCAGTAAGTTCGCCGAGCAGTACTTC; CDR3aa: CASSKFAEQYF; j_gene: TRBJ2-7; v_gene: TRBV25-1; abundance: many; d_gene: -
CDR3nt: TGTGCCAGCAGCTTACTGACTAGCGTAACGAGGGAGCAGTACTTC; CDR3aa: CASSLLTSVTREQYF; j_gene: TRBJ2-7; v_gene: TRBV7-2; abundance: many; d_gene: TRBD2
CDR3nt: TGTGCCAGCAGCTTGGAGGTGGGAACGCAGTATTTT; CDR3aa: CASSLEVGTQYF; j_gene: TRBJ2-3; v_gene: TRBV5-4; abundance: -; d_gene: -
CDR3nt: TGTGCCAGCAGCCAAGGGTACGCCAAAAACATTCAGTACTTC; CDR3aa: CASSQGYAKNIQYF; j_gene: TRBJ2-4; v_gene: TRBV9; abundance: many; d_gene: -
CDR3nt: TGTGCCAGCAGTCGGGACAGGGGGCGCTACGGCAATGAGCAGTTCTTC; CDR3aa: CASSRDRGRYGNEQFF; j_gene: TRBJ2-1; v_gene: TRBV12-3/TRBV12-4; abundance: many; d_gene: TRBD1
CDR3nt: TGCAGTGCTAGAGCAGATAGCGGGAGGGCCGGCTCCTACAATGAGCAGTTCTTC; CDR3aa: CSARADSGRAGSYNEQFF; j_gene: TRBJ2-1; v_gene: TRBV20-1; abundance: many; d_gene: TRBD2
CDR3nt: TGTGCCATCTCATTAGGAGGGGGCCCCACAGATACGCAGTATTTT; CDR3aa: CAISLGGGPTDTQYF; j_gene: TRBJ2-3; v_gene: TRBV6-1; abundance: many; d_gene: -
CDR3nt: TGTGCCAGCAGTTACCAGTCCCCCTACGAGCAGTACTTC; CDR3aa: CASSYQSPYEQYF; j_gene: TRBJ2-7; v_gene: TRBV6-2/TRBV6-3; abundance: many; d_gene: -
CDR3nt: TGTGCCAGCAGCCAAGGTACAGATACGCAGTATTTT; CDR3aa: CASSQGTDTQYF; j_gene: TRBJ2-3; v_gene: TRBV2; abundance: many; d_gene: -
CDR3nt: TGCAGCGTTTCGAGAGGGACAGGTTACAATGAGCAGTTCTTC; CDR3aa: CSVSRGTGYNEQFF; j_gene: TRBJ2-1; v_gene: TRBV29-1; abundance: many; d_gene: TRBD1
CDR3nt: TGCAGCGTTGATTGGCCCTCTGGGGCCAACGTCCTGACTTTC; CDR3aa: CSVDWPSGANVLTF; j_gene: TRBJ2-6; v_gene: TRBV29-1; abundance: few; d_gene: -
CDR3nt: TGTGCCAGCAGCTTACAAGCGGGGCCCTACGAGCAGTACTTC; CDR3aa: CASSLQAGPYEQYF; j_gene: TRBJ2-7; v_gene: TRBV7-9; abundance: many; d_gene: TRBD2
CDR3nt: TGTGCCAGCAGCCTCCACCCGGGACTGAGGCCCTACGAGCAGTACTTC; CDR3aa: CASSLHPGLRPYEQYF; j_gene: TRBJ2-7; v_gene: TRBV3-1; abundance: -; d_gene: -
CDR3nt: TGTGCCAGCAGTTTTGAGCCGGGAGGCTCCTACGAGCAGTACTTC; CDR3aa: CASSFEPGGSYEQYF; j_gene: TRBJ2-7; v_gene: TRBV12-3/TRBV12-4; abundance: many; d_gene: TRBD2
CDR3nt: TGCGCCAGCAGCCAAAGTGTTAGGGGCGGAAGGCCAAACTATGGCTACACCTTC; CDR3aa: CASSQSVRGGRPNYGYTF; j_gene: TRBJ1-2; v_gene: TRBV4-3; abundance: many; d_gene: -
CDR3nt: TGTGCCAGCAGTGACACGCCTCCAATTTTCCAAGAGACCCAGTACTTC; CDR3aa: CASSDTPPIFQETQYF; j_gene: TRBJ2-5; v_gene: TRBV2; abundance: many; d_gene: -
CDR3nt: TGTGCCAGCAGCAAAGCACACGCAGATACGCAGTATTTT; CDR3aa: CASSKAHADTQYF; j_gene: TRBJ2-3; v_gene: TRBV21-1; abundance: many; d_gene: -
CDR3nt: TGCAGTGCTAGTCGGGGGCCGGCTAGCACAGATACGCAGTATTTT; CDR3aa: CSASRGPASTDTQYF; j_gene: TRBJ2-3; v_gene: TRBV20-1; abundance: many; d_gene: -
CDR3nt: TGTGCCAGCAAGCCCCCTAAAGGTGGGTGGCTCACAGATACGCAGTATTTT; CDR3aa: CASKPPKGGWLTDTQYF; j_gene: TRBJ2-3; v_gene: TRBV12-3/TRBV12-4; abundance: many; d_gene: -
CDR3nt: TGCGCCAGCAGCTTCCAGGGGTTAAGCACAGATACGCAGTATTTT; CDR3aa: CASSFQGLSTDTQYF; j_gene: TRBJ2-3; v_gene: TRBV5-1; abundance: many; d_gene: -
CDR3nt: TGTGCCAGTAGTATCGCAGGGGTCGAGCAGTACTTC; CDR3aa: CASSIAGVEQYF; j_gene: TRBJ2-7; v_gene: TRBV19; abundance: -; d_gene: -
CDR3nt: TGTGCCAGCAGAATCGTCCGGGACAAAAACCTATACGAGCAGTACTTC; CDR3aa: CASRIVRDKNLYEQYF; j_gene: TRBJ2-7; v_gene: TRBV6-2/TRBV6-3; abundance: -; d_gene: -
CDR3nt: TGTGCCAGCAGCCAAGCGGACTGGAACACTGAAGCTTTCTTT; CDR3aa: CASSQADWNTEAFF; j_gene: TRBJ1-1; v_gene: TRBV3-1; abundance: many; d_gene: -
CDR3nt: TGTGCCACCAGCAGGGGAGGTCAGATCTATAAGCCCCAGCATTTT; CDR3aa: CATSRGGQIYKPQHF; j_gene: TRBJ1-5; v_gene: TRBV15; abundance: -; d_gene: -
CDR3nt: TGTGCCAGCAGCCACGACAGGGGGCCCCGGGGGAACTATGGCTACACCTTC; CDR3aa: CASSHDRGPRGNYGYTF; j_gene: TRBJ1-2; v_gene: TRBV4-2; abundance: few; d_gene: TRBD1
CDR3nt: TGTGCCAGCAGCTCTAAGCGGGAGAGGCGGTCAGATACGCAGTATTTT; CDR3aa: CASSSKRERRSDTQYF; j_gene: TRBJ2-3; v_gene: TRBV7-2; abundance: many; d_gene: TRBD2
CDR3nt: TGTGCCAGCAGCTCAACAGGGGGCTGGGAGACCCAGTACTTC; CDR3aa: CASSSTGGWETQYF; j_gene: TRBJ2-5; v_gene: TRBV7-9; abundance: many; d_gene: TRBD1
CDR3nt: TGTGCCACCAGCAGAGGGTGGGGGAGGGGCAGCAATCAGCCCCAGCATTTT; CDR3aa: CATSRGWGRGSNQPQHF; j_gene: TRBJ1-5; v_gene: TRBV15; abundance: many; d_gene: -
CDR3nt: TGTGCCAGCTCAAGACGGACAGGGGTCTCCTACAATGAGCAGTTCTTC; CDR3aa: CASSRRTGVSYNEQFF; j_gene: TRBJ2-1; v_gene: TRBV18; abundance: -; d_gene: TRBD1
CDR3nt: TGCGCCAGCGGCTCCGGGGACAAACTCTACGAGCAGTACTTC; CDR3aa: CASGSGDKLYEQYF; j_gene: TRBJ2-7; v_gene: TRBV5-1; abundance: -; d_gene: -
CDR3nt: TGTGCCAGCGGGACAGGGGCATCCACAGATACGCAGTATTTT; CDR3aa: CASGTGASTDTQYF; j_gene: TRBJ2-3; v_gene: TRBV5-4; abundance: few; d_gene: TRBD1
CDR3nt: TGCAGTGCCCCCCCCGGGGGGGTTGAGACCCAGTACTTC; CDR3aa: CSAPPGGVETQYF; j_gene: TRBJ2-5; v_gene: TRBV20-1; abundance: many; d_gene: TRBD2
CDR3nt: TGCAGTACCACCCGTAGGGTGGGGAGATTAGCCAAAAACATTCAGTACTTC; CDR3aa: CSTTRRVGRLAKNIQYF; j_gene: TRBJ2-4; v_gene: TRBV20-1; abundance: many; d_gene: -
CDR3nt: TGTGCCAGCACCGGGGGGGAAGGGGGAGAGACCCAGTACTTC; CDR3aa: CASTGGEGGETQYF; j_gene: TRBJ2-5; v_gene: TRBV5-4; abundance: many; d_gene: TRBD2
CDR3nt: TGCAGTGCCAGGGAAGACGCCAATTCACCCCTCCACTTT; CDR3aa: CSAREDANSPLHF; j_gene: TRBJ1-6; v_gene: TRBV20-1; abundance: many; d_gene: -
CDR3nt: TGTGCCAGCAGCCCGAGACCACCGCAGAGGTTCGAAGCTTTCTTT; CDR3aa: CASSPRPPQRFEAFF; j_gene: TRBJ1-1; v_gene: TRBV5-5; abundance: few; d_gene: -
CDR3nt: TGCGCCAGCAGCCAAGGCTTAGCGGGAGGGGATACGCAGTATTTT; CDR3aa: CASSQGLAGGDTQYF; j_gene: TRBJ2-3; v_gene: TRBV3-1; abundance: many; d_gene: TRBD2
CDR3nt: TGCGCCAGCAGCTTGGAAGTGAGAGAGACCCAGTACTTC; CDR3aa: CASSLEVRETQYF; j_gene: TRBJ2-5; v_gene: TRBV5-1; abundance: few; d_gene: -
CDR3nt: TGTGCCTGGACGAGTCGAAGCGGGAGTTTCGTAGATACGCAGTATTTT; CDR3aa: CAWTSRSGSFVDTQYF; j_gene: TRBJ2-3; v_gene: TRBV30; abundance: -; d_gene: TRBD2